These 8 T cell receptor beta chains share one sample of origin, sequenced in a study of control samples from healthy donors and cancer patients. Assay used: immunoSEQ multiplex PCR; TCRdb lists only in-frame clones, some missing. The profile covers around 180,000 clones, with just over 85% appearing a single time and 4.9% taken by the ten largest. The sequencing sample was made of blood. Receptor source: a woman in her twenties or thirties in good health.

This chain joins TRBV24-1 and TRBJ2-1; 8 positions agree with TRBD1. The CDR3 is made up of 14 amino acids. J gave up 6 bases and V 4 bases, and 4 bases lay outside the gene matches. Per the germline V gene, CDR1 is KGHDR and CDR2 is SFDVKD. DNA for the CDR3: TGTGCCACCAGTGACATCGACAGGGGCAATGAGCAGTTCTTC. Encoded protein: CATSDIDRGNEQFF.

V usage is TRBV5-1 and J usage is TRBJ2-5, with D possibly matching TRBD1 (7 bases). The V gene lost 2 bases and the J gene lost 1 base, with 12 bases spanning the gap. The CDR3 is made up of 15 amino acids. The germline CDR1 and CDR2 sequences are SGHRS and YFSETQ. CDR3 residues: CASSFRGTAQETQYF. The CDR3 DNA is TGCGCCAGCAGCTTCCGCGGGACAGCCCAAGAGACCCAGTACTTC.

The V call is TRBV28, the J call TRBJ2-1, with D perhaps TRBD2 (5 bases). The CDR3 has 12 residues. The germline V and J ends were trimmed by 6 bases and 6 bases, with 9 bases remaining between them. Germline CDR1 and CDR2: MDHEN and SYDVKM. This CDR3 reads CASSASFNEQFF. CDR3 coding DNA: TGTGCCAGCAGCGCTAGCTTCAATGAGCAGTTCTTC.

The CDR3 DNA reads TGCGCCAGCAGCCCGGGAGGGGGCAGGATGGAGACCCAGTACTTC. It yields the protein CASSPGGGRMETQYF. The V and J genes are TRBV5-1 and TRBJ2-5, with D maybe TRBD2 (8 bases). The CDR3 has 15 residues. In germline, CDR1 is SGHRS, CDR2 YFSETQ. Trimming left V 4 bases short and J 5 bases short, with 18 bases between.

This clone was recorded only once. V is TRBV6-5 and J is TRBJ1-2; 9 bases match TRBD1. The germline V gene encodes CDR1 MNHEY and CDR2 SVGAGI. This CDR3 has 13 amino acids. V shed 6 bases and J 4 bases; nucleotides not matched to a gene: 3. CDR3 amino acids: CASRDRGAYGYTF. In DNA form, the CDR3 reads TGTGCCAGCAGGGACAGGGGTGCCTATGGCTACACCTTC.

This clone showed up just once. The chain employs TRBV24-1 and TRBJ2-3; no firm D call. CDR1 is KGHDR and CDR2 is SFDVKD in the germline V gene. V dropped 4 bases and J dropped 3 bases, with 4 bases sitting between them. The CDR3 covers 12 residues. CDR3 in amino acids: CATSESTDTQYF. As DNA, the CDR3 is TGTGCCACCAGTGAATCAACAGATACGCAGTATTTT.

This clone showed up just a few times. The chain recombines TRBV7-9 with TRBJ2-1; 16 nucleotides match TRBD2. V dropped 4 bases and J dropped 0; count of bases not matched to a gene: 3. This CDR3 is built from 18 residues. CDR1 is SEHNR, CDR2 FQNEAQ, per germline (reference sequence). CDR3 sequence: CASSSGLAGGSSYNEQFF. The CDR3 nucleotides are TGTGCCAGCAGCTCGGGACTAGCGGGAGGGAGCTCCTACAATGAGCAGTTCTTC.

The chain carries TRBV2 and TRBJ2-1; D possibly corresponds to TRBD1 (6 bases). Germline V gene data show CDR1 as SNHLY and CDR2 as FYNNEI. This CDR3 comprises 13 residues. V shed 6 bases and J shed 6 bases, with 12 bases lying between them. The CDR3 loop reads CASSEDSLNEQFF. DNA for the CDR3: TGTGCCAGCAGCGAGGACAGTCTCAATGAGCAGTTCTTC.